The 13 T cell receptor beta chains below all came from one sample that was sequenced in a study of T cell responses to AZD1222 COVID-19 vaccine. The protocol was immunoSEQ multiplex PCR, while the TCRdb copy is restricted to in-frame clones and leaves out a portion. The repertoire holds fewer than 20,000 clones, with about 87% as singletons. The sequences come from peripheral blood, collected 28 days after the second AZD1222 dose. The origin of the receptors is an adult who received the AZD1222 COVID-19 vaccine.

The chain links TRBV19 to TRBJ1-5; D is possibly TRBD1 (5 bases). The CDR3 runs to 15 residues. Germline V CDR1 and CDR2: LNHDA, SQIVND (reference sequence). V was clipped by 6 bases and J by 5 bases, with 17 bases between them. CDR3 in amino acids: CASRSPRAADQPQHF. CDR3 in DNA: TGTGCCAGTAGATCCCCCAGGGCTGCAGATCAGCCCCAGCATTTT.

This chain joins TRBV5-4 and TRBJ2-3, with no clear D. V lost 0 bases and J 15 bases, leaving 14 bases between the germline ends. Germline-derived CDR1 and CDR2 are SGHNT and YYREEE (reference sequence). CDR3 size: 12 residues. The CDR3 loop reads CASSLGIGLKYF. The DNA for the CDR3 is TGTGCCAGCAGCTTGGGGATAGGGCTCAAATATTTT.

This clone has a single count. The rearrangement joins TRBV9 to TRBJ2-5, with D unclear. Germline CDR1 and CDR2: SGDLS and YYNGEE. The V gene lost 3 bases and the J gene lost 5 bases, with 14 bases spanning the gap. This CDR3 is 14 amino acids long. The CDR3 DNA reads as TGTGCCAGCAGCGCCAGGATGAGGCCGGAGACCCAGTACTTC. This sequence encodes CASSARMRPETQYF.

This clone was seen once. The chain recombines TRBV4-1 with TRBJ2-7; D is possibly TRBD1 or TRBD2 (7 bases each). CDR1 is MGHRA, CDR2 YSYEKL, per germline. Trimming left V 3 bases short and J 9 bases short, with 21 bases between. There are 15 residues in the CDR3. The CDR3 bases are TGCGCCAGCAGCCAGGAAGCGGGACAGCGCAGAGGGCAGTACTTC. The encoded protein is CASSQEAGQRRGQYF.

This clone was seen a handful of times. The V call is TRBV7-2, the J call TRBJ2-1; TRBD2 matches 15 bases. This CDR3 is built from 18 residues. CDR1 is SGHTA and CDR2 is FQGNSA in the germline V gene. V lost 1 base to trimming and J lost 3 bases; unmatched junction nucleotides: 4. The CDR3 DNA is TGTGCCAGCAGCTTAGAAGGGACTAGCGGGAGGCACTACAATGAGCAGTTCTTC. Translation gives CASSLEGTSGRHYNEQFF. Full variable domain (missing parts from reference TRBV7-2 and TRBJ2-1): GAGVSQSPSNKVTEKGKDVELRCDPISGHTALYWYRQSLGQGLEFLIYFQGNSAPDKSGLPSDRFSAERTGGSVSTLTIQRTQQEDSAVYLCASSLEGTSGRHYNEQFFGPGTRLTVL.

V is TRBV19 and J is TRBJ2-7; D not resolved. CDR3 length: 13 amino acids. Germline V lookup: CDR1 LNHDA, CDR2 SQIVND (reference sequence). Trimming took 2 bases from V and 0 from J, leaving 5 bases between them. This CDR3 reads CASSIPPSYEQYF. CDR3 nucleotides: TGTGCCAGTAGTATACCACCCTCCTACGAGCAGTACTTC. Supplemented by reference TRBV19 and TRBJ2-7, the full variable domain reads DGGITQSPKYLFRKEGQNVTLSCEQNLNHDAMYWYRQDPGQGLRLIYYSQIVNDFQKGDIAEGYSVSREKKESFPLTVTSAQKNPTAFYLCASSIPPSYEQYFGPGTRLTVT.

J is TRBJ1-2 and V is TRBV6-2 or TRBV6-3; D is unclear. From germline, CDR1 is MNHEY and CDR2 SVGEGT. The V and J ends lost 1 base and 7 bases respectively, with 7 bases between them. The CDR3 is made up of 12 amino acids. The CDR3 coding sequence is TGTGCCAGCAGTTACTGGGCGGCTGGCTACACCTTC. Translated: CASSYWAAGYTF.

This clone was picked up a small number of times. CDR3 nucleotide sequence: TGTGCCAGCAGCACACGTGGGGGACTGAACACTGAAGCTTTCTTT. Translation gives CASSTRGGLNTEAFF. The rearrangement links TRBV7-2 to TRBJ1-1; possibly TRBD1 for D (5 bases). Germline V gene sequence: CDR1 SGHTA, CDR2 FQGNSA. This CDR3 is built from 15 residues. V lost 5 bases to trimming and J lost 0 bases, with 13 bases between them.

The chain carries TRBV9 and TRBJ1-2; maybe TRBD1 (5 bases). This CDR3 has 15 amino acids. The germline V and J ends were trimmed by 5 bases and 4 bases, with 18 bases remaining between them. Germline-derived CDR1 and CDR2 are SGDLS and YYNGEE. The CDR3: CASRPPGAGSYGYTF. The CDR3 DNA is TGTGCCAGCAGGCCCCCCGGGGCAGGGAGCTATGGCTACACCTTC. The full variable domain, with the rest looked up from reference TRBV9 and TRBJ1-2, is DSGVTQTPKHLITATGQRVTLRCSPRSGDLSVYWYQQSLDQGLQFLIQYYNGEERAKGNILERFSAQQFPDLHSELNLSSLELGDSALYFCASRPPGAGSYGYTFGSGTRLTVV.

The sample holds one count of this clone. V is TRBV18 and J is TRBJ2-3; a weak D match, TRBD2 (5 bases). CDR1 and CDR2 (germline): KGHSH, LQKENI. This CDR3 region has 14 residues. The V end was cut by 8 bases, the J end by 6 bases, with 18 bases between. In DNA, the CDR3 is TGTGCCAGCGGCCTAGCAGGAAGCAGCGATACGCAGTATTTT. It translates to CASGLAGSSDTQYF.

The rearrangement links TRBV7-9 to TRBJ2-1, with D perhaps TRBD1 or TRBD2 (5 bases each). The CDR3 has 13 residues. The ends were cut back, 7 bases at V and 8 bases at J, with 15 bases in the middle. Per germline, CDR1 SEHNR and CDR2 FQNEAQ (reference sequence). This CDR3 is CASNRDADDEQFF. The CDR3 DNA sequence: TGTGCCAGCAACCGGGACGCAGACGATGAGCAGTTCTTC. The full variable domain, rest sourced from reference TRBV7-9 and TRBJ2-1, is DTGVSQNPRHKITKRGQNVTFRCDPISEHNRLYWYRQTLGQGPEFLTYFQNEAQLEKSRLLSDRFSAERPKGSFSTLEIQRTEQGDSAMYLCASNRDADDEQFFGPGTRLTVL.

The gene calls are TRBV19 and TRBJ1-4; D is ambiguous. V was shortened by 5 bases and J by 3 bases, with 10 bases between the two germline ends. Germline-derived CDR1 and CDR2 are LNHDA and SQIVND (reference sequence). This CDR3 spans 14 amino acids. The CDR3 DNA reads TGTGCCAGTAGTTTTTTCTCGGCTAATGAAAAACTGTTTTTT. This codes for CASSFFSANEKLFF.

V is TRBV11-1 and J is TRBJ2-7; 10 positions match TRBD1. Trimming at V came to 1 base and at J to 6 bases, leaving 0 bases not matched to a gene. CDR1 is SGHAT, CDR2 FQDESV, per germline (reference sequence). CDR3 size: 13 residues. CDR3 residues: CASSLGTGGEQYF. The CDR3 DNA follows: TGTGCCAGCAGCTTAGGGACAGGGGGCGAGCAGTACTTC.